The 15 T cell receptor beta chains presented below share a single source sample, sequenced in a study of T cells in women clearing cervical HPV infection. Here immunoSEQ multiplex PCR was the method, and the copy in TCRdb shows in-frame clones only, minus some. Recorded for this sample: about 20,000 clones. The source material was blood buffy coat. All receptors come from a woman aged 18-69 years with a cervical HPV16 infection that either progressed to CIN3+ or cleared (not recorded which).

Comments on this clone: The CDR3 end lies 3 residues beyond the end of the read and is filled in from the germline J gene. The rearrangement links TRBV2 to TRBJ2-5; tentative D call: TRBD1 (6 bases). The CDR3 length is 14 residues. Germline-derived CDR1 and CDR2 are SNHLY and FYNNEI. Trimming cost V 6 bases and J 2 bases, with 13 bases left between them. The CDR3 sequence: CASRSQGRQETQYF. Incomplete CDR3 DNA: TGTGCCAGCAGGTCGCAGGGGAGACAAGAGACC.

A note on this clone: The read stops 3 residues short of the end of the CDR3; the missing end is completed from the germline J gene. This chain uses TRBV6-2 or TRBV6-3 with TRBJ2-3; 13 positions match TRBD2. From germline, CDR1 is MNHEY and CDR2 SVGEGT. Losses at the gene ends were 1 base for V and 2 bases for J; bases not matched to a gene: 3. CDR3 size: 17 residues. The CDR3 spells CASSYFGLAGATDTQYF. CDR3 DNA (partial): TGTGCCAGCAGTTACTTCGGACTAGCGGGGGCCACAGATACG.

About this clone: The CDR3 end lies 3 residues beyond the end of the read and is filled in from the germline J gene. The V call is TRBV18, the J call TRBJ2-2, with 10 bases identical to TRBD1. This CDR3 has 15 residues. CDR1 and CDR2 (germline): KGHSH, LQKENI. CDR3 residues: CASSLAGTGDSPLFF. Partial CDR3 DNA: TGTGCCAGCTCGCTCGCCGGGACAGGGGATTCACCG.

Notes on this clone: The read falls 3 residues short of the CDR3 end, and the missing part is taken from the germline J gene. The gene calls are TRBV28 and TRBJ2-5, with a weak D call TRBD2 (5 bases). The CDR3 is 15 residues long. Germline V gene lookup returns CDR1 MDHEN and CDR2 SYDVKM. V lost 4 bases and J lost 2, with 14 bases in between. The covered CDR3 bases are TGTGCCAGCAGTTCCCCTGCGGGTGTACAAGAGACC. Its translation: CASSSPAGVQET. The entire CDR3 reads CASSSPAGVQETQYF.

In regard to this clone: The read finishes 3 residues shy of the CDR3 end, and the germline J gene is used to complete it. This chain joins TRBV12-3 or TRBV12-4 and TRBJ2-3; 13 bases are a match to TRBD2. The CDR3 totals 14 residues. The junction had 2 bases not matched to a gene; V was cut back by 6 bases and J by 5 bases. The CDR3 DNA, read in part, is TGTGCCAGCAGACGGACTAGCGGGGGAGATACG. Amino acid sequence: CASRRTSGGDT. In full, the CDR3 is CASRRTSGGDTQYF.

As regards this clone: The CDR3 end falls 3 residues outside the read, so it is completed with the germline J gene. J is TRBJ1-1 and V is TRBV7-2; 10 nucleotides match TRBD1. The germline gives CDR1 SGHTA, CDR2 FQGNSA. CDR3 size: 14 residues. The CDR3: CASSLRRGQGQAFF. The DNA read from the CDR3 is TGTGCCAGCAGCTTAAGGAGGGGACAGGGGCAA.

In regard to this clone: A junction boundary mismatches the germline segment, possibly from a read error. Coverage ceases 3 residues before the CDR3 finishes, and the germline J gene fills in the end. The identical CDR3 is also encoded by other nucleotide sequences in the sample. The gene calls are TRBV5-1 and TRBJ1-3; D may be TRBD1 (5 bases). The CDR3 has 16 residues. In germline, CDR1 is SGHRS, CDR2 YFSETQ. CDR3 bases read: TGCGCCAGCAGCTTGGTGGGACTGCAAGCTGGAAACACA. Its translation is CASSLVGLQAGNT. The CDR3, in full, reads CASSLVGLQAGNTIYF. The full variable domain, its missing parts supplied by reference TRBV5-1 and TRBJ1-3, is KAGVTQTPRYLIKTRGQQVTLSCSPISGHRSVSWYQQTPGQGLQFLFEYFSETQRNKGNFPGRFSGRQFSNSRSEMNVSTLELGDSALYLCASSLVGLQAGNTIYFGEGSWLTVV.

A remark on this clone: The read ends 3 residues early relative to the CDR3; the germline J gene fills the gap. The rearrangement joins TRBV18 to TRBJ1-4; TRBD1 matches 7 bases. Germline CDR1 and CDR2: KGHSH and LQKENI. V gave up 3 bases and J gave up 3 bases; unmatched junction bases: 4. The CDR3 is made up of 15 amino acids. Partial CDR3 DNA: TGTGCCAGCTCACCGACAGGGAGGGCTAATGAAAAA. Residues: CASSPTGRANEK. The whole CDR3 protein reads CASSPTGRANEKLFF. Together with reference TRBV18 and TRBJ1-4, the CDR3 gives the full variable domain: NAGVMQNPRHLVRRRGQEARLRCSPMKGHSHVYWYRQLPEEGLKFMVYLQKENIIDESGMPKERFSAEFPKEGPSILRIQQVVRGDSAAYFCASSPTGRANEKLFFGSGTQLSVL.

As regards this clone: The read stops 3 residues short of the end of the CDR3; the missing end is completed from the germline J gene. The chain combines TRBV6-2 or TRBV6-3 with TRBJ2-1; 9 positions match TRBD2. J lost 0 bases, V lost 6 bases, and 6 bases had no gene match. The CDR3 runs 16 residues. Germline values: CDR1 MNHEY, CDR2 SVGEGT. The chain's CDR3 is CASSQGLAGSYNEQFF. The CDR3 DNA, read in part, is TGTGCCAGCAGCCAGGGACTAGCCGGCTCCTACAATGAG.

For this clone: Relative to the germline gene, one junction end is altered; a read error may explain this. The DNA read from the CDR3 is TGTGCCAGCACTTTAATGAAGGGCTCGCCAGAGACG. It specifies CASTLMKGSPET. In full, the CDR3 is CASTLMKGSPETQYF. The chain is built from TRBV7-3 and TRBJ2-3, with D unclear. The sequence runs out 3 residues before the end of the CDR3; the remainder is reconstructed from the germline J gene. Per the germline V gene, CDR1 is SGHTA and CDR2 is FQGTGA. The CDR3 length is 15 residues.

Notes on this clone: Read coverage stops 3 residues before the CDR3 terminus; the germline J gene supplies the remainder. The J gene is TRBJ2-2, the V gene TRBV5-1, with D possibly matching TRBD1 (6 bases). The CDR3 spans 14 residues. Germline CDR1 reads SGHRS; CDR2 reads YFSETQ. CDR3 loop: CASSLEGGEEKLFF. The CDR3 DNA, read in part, is TGCGCCAGCAGCTTGGAAGGGGGAGAAGAAAAG.

Of note for this clone: The sequence runs out 3 residues before the end of the CDR3; the remainder is reconstructed from the germline J gene. The V call is TRBV10-3, the J call TRBJ1-1, with 8 nucleotides matching TRBD1. The CDR3 loop spans 16 amino acids. Germline loops: CDR1 ENHRY, CDR2 SYGVKD. V shed 3 bases, J shed 6 bases, and the junction held 12 bases outside the gene matches. The DNA read from the CDR3 is TGTGCCATCAGTGATGGTCCCGGGACAGGCAGAGCTGAA. It encodes CAISDGPGTGRAE. The full CDR3 is CAISDGPGTGRAEAFF.

With regard to this clone: Read sequence stops 3 residues before the CDR3 end, and the germline J gene provides the missing end. The V gene is TRBV9, the J gene TRBJ2-5; D might be TRBD1 (6 bases). Looked up from germline, CDR1 is SGDLS and CDR2 is YYNGEE. The CDR3 has 13 residues. With 0 bases removed from V and 5 bases from J, the gap between germline ends came to 8 bases. CDR3 bases read: TGTGCCAGCAGCGTAGAGGGGGAGGAGACC. It is translated as CASSVEGEET. The entire CDR3 sequence reads CASSVEGEETQYF. Full variable domain (remainder filled in from reference TRBV9 and TRBJ2-5): DSGVTQTPKHLITATGQRVTLRCSPRSGDLSVYWYQQSLDQGLQFLIQYYNGEERAKGNILERFSAQQFPDLHSELNLSSLELGDSALYFCASSVEGEETQYFGPGTRLLVL.

Notes on this clone: The read finishes 3 residues shy of the CDR3 end, and the germline J gene is used to complete it. The chain is built from TRBV7-3 and TRBJ2-1, with TRBD2 matching over 8 bases. Trimming took 5 bases from V and 8 from J; bases not matched to a gene: 8. CDR3 length: 14 residues. CDR1 and CDR2 (germline): SGHTA, FQGTGA. CDR3 DNA (partial): TGTGCCAGCAGCCCCCGGGGGGGCTTGCATGAG. Translated, it gives CASSPRGGLHE. The full CDR3 protein reads CASSPRGGLHEQFF.

Points on this clone: In the same sample, other DNA sequences code for this CDR3. CDR3 bases read: TGTGCCTGGAGTGTGCAGGGAGGGACAGTCTCTGGAAACACC. Translating gives CAWSVQGGTVSGNT. In full, the CDR3 reads CAWSVQGGTVSGNTIYF. The rearrangement joins TRBV30 to TRBJ1-3, with TRBD1 matching 7 bases. The read comes to an end 3 residues before the CDR3 does, leaving the germline J gene to fill in the end. The CDR3 loop spans 17 amino acids. Trimming at V came to 0 bases and at J to 0 bases, leaving 8 bases not matched to a gene. Germline CDR1 is GTSNPN and CDR2 is SVGIG (reference sequence).